This T cell receptor beta chain was sequenced in a study of cytomegalovirus exposure and HLA in healthy donors. Primers included in the PCR were 60 Vbeta and 13 Jbeta primers. Libraries were prepared by immunoSEQ multiplex PCR; TCRdb keeps only in-frame clonotypes and omits some of them. This sample has over 100,000 clones, with about 60% found just once. The V and J ends lost 5 bases and 0 bases respectively, with 17 bases between them. CDR3 size: 16 residues. Germline CDR1 is SEHNR and CDR2 is FQNEAQ (reference sequence). The chain has TRBV7-9 and TRBJ2-7; TRBD1 might be the D (6 bases). Input material: PBMCs. This clonotype was obtained from a woman between 25 and 40 years old in good health and CMV-seronegative. In DNA, the CDR3 is TGTGCCAGCAGCACCGTTCAGGGGAATCTCTCCTACGAGCAGTACTTC. This codes for CASSTVQGNLSYEQYF.